These T cell receptor beta chains were read from a single sample in a study of T cells in Graves' hyperthyroidism and ophthalmopathy. TCRdb re-derived calls from the multiplex PCR reads in MiXCR, one entry per CDR3 protein. The sample lists 700,000 or so distinct CDR3 sequences; roughly 14% were seen once. The sample was blood. The receptors were gathered from a woman between 50 and 59 years old with Graves' ophthalmopathy. The CDR3 runs from the conserved cysteine through the conserved F or W. The D gene is left open where the match is weak. Rows may omit the clone size; those that give it use once, few, many or a size class.

j_call v_call d_call clone_size cdr3_aa cdr3_nt
TRBJ2-3 TRBV20-1 TRBD2 many CSALGLAVEDTQYF TGCAGTGCTTTGGGACTAGCGGTTGAAGATACGCAGTATTTT
TRBJ2-3 TRBV20-1 TRBD2 few CSAHDPNGLAGVDTQYF TGCAGTGCACACGACCCGAACGGACTAGCGGGAGTAGATACGCAGTATTTT
TRBJ2-5 TRBV28 . once CASSSTLAGWQETQYF TGTGCCAGCAGCTCTACCCTGGCGGGATGGCAAGAGACCCAGTACTTC
TRBJ1-2 TRBV2 . many CASSEELAGYKGYTF TGTGCCAGCAGTGAAGAACTTGCAGGGTATAAGGGCTACACCTTC
TRBJ2-3 TRBV29-1 TRBD1 many CSAGQGSTDTQYF TGCAGCGCCGGACAGGGATCCACAGATACGCAGTATTTT
TRBJ2-5 TRBV28 TRBD2 many CASSSQAGGPWETQYF TGTGCCAGCAGTTCACAAGCGGGAGGGCCGTGGGAGACCCAGTACTTC
TRBJ2-1 TRBV7-9 . . CASSSPPGGSRSYNEQFF TGTGCCAGCAGTTCCCCTCCCGGGGGATCGCGCTCCTACAATGAGCAGTTCTTC
TRBJ1-3 TRBV19 . . CASNEGTGNTIYF TGTGCCAGTAACGAAGGGACTGGAAACACCATATATTTT
TRBJ1-3 TRBV7-2 TRBD1 many CASSDKTGGGNTIYF TGTGCCAGCAGCGATAAGACAGGGGGCGGAAACACCATATATTTT
TRBJ2-1 TRBV28 TRBD2 many CASSFGGSMFGEQFF TGTGCCAGCAGTTTTGGCGGGAGCATGTTTGGTGAGCAGTTCTTC
TRBJ2-7 TRBV7-9 . many CASSLGTRTYEQYF TGTGCCAGCAGCTTAGGGACGCGAACCTACGAGCAGTACTTC
TRBJ2-5 TRBV30 TRBD2 few CACLRAGVETQYF TGTGCCTGCTTGCGAGCGGGAGTTGAGACCCAGTACTTC
TRBJ2-1 TRBV28 TRBD2 many CASTGASGTSSYNEQFF TGTGCCAGCACTGGGGCTAGCGGGACCAGCTCCTACAATGAGCAGTTCTTC
TRBJ2-1 TRBV15 TRBD2 few CATSSSGRQFF TGTGCCACCAGTAGTAGCGGGAGGCAGTTCTTC
TRBJ1-2 TRBV2 . . CASSPRGTFGVYTF TGTGCCAGCAGCCCAAGGGGGACATTCGGTGTCTACACCTTC
TRBJ1-5 TRBV2 . many CASRREGSQPQHF TGTGCCAGCAGGCGTGAGGGGAGTCAGCCCCAGCATTTT
TRBJ2-2 TRBV19 . few CASSISVAGELFF TGTGCCAGTAGTATCTCGGTGGCCGGGGAGCTGTTTTTT
TRBJ2-5 TRBV4-3 . many CASSQHRVQETQYF TGCGCCAGCAGCCAGCACAGGGTTCAAGAGACCCAGTACTTC
TRBJ2-2 TRBV2 . many CASRDRQPSNTGELFF TGTGCCAGCAGAGATAGACAGCCTTCGAACACCGGGGAGCTGTTTTTT
TRBJ2-5 TRBV28 TRBD2 many CASSSLGLAGGWQETQYF TGTGCCAGCAGTTCCCTTGGACTAGCGGGAGGTTGGCAAGAGACCCAGTACTTC
TRBJ2-1 TRBV3-1 TRBD2 few CASSQDRTSGIYNEQFF TGTGCCAGCAGCCAAGACAGGACTAGCGGGATTTACAATGAGCAGTTCTTC
TRBJ1-5 TRBV6-1 . . CASSRRGNQPQHF TGTGCCAGCAGCCGGAGGGGGAATCAGCCCCAGCATTTT
TRBJ2-3 TRBV19 . few CASSIEASTDTQYF TGTGCCAGTAGTATAGAAGCTAGCACAGATACGCAGTATTTT
TRBJ2-2 TRBV9 TRBD1 few CASSAPGTGGTGELFF TGTGCCAGCAGCGCACCCGGGACAGGGGGCACCGGGGAGCTGTTTTTT